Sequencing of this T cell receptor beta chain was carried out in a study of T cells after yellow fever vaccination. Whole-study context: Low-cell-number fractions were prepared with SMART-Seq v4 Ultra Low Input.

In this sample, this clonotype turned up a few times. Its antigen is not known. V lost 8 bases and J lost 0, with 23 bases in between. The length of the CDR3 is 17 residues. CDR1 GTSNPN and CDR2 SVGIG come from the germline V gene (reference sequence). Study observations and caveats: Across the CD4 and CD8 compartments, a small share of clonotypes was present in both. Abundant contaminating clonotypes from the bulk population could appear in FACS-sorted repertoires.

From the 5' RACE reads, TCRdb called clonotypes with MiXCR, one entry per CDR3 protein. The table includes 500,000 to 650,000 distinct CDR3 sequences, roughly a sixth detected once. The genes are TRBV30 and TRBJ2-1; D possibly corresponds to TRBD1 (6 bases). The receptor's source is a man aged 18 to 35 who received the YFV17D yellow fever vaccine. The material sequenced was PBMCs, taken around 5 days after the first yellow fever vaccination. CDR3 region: CAGNFWTDHVSYNEQFF. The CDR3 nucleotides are TGTGCCGGAAACTTCTGGACAGACCATGTCTCCTACAATGAGCAGTTCTTC.